The 7 T cell receptor beta chains below were found in one sample sequenced in a study of regulatory T cells in long-lasting Graves disease. Time point in this sample: newly diagnosed GD, antithyroid drugs for less than 3 months. With RNA extracted from PBMCs as input, the TCR library was made. The TCR beta library used iRepertoire HTBI primers with Arm-PCR amplification of CDR3. TCRdb re-analysed the multiplex PCR reads in MiXCR, keeping a single row per CDR3 protein. This sample yields 350,000 to 550,000 distinct CDR3 sequences, of which about 16% are seen a single time; approximately 22% belongs to the top ten. These data also featured in a second study, about T cells in Graves' hyperthyroidism and ophthalmopathy.

The specimen was peripheral blood mononuclear cells (PBMCs), collected at new diagnosis, from a patient treated with antithyroid drugs. Every receptor here comes from a woman aged 18 to 35 with Graves disease.

Ten or more counts support this clonotype. The V and J genes are TRBV6-2 or TRBV6-3 and TRBJ2-5; 10 bases are a match to TRBD1. J gave up 5 bases and V 4 bases, and 10 bases lay outside the gene matches. Germline loops: CDR1 MNHEY, CDR2 SVGEGT. The CDR3 has 16 residues. This CDR3 is CASSSAKTGGRETQYF. CDR3 bases: TGTGCCAGCAGTTCCGCCAAGACAGGGGGCCGGGAGACCCAGTACTTC.

This clonotype was picked up many times. The chain joins TRBV7-9 to TRBJ1-1; 9 nucleotides align to TRBD1. The CDR3 runs 19 residues. After removal of 6 bases from V and 0 bases from J, the junction contained 17 bases not matched to a gene. Germline loops: CDR1 SEHNR, CDR2 FQNEAQ (reference sequence). CDR3 amino acids: CASRPGGTGGPIMNTEAFF. CDR3 DNA sequence: TGTGCCAGCAGACCTGGGGGAACAGGGGGCCCTATTATGAACACTGAAGCTTTCTTT.

This clonotype was seen at least ten times. The gene calls are TRBV27 and TRBJ1-2; TRBD1 might be the D (5 bases). The CDR3 contains 16 residues. CDR1 and CDR2 from the germline V gene are MNHEY and SMNVEV (reference sequence). V lost 2 bases and J 4 bases, leaving 17 bases between the germline ends. CDR3 nucleotides: TGTGCCAGCAGTTTAACCCCGGGGGGGGTCGCCTATGGCTACACCTTC. Its translation: CASSLTPGGVAYGYTF.

The chain recombines TRBV20-1 with TRBJ2-2, with 10 bases that match TRBD2. In germline, CDR1 is DFQATT, CDR2 SNEGSKA (reference sequence). Trimming removed 5 bases from V and 3 bases from J; junction bases left unmatched: 3. The length of the CDR3 is 14 residues. CDR3 loop: CSAEREGYTGELFF. CDR3 sequence (DNA): TGCAGTGCTGAGCGGGAGGGGTACACCGGGGAGCTGTTTTTT.

The chain joins TRBV7-3 to TRBJ2-1; 13 bases match TRBD2. Germline lookup yields CDR1 SGHTA and CDR2 FQGTGA. The CDR3 extends over 15 amino acids. V gave up 6 bases and J gave up 12 bases; unmatched junction bases: 11. In nucleotides, the CDR3 is TGTGCCAGCAGGCCACTAGCGGGAGGGCCCGGGGGGCAGTTCTTC. Protein product: CASRPLAGGPGGQFF.

This clonotype appeared many times. The rearrangement uses TRBV7-2 and TRBJ2-1; 7 bases agree with TRBD2. CDR1 is SGHTA, CDR2 FQGNSA, per germline. The CDR3 sequence is 16 residues long. V was clipped by 1 base and J by 6 bases; unmatched bases: 9. CDR3 sequence reads: CASSLGAGEFGNEQFF. DNA of the CDR3: TGTGCCAGCAGCTTAGGGGCGGGAGAATTCGGCAATGAGCAGTTCTTC.

This sequence joins TRBV4-1 and TRBJ2-1; 7 bases align to TRBD1. After removal of 0 bases from V and 5 bases from J, the junction contained 7 bases not matched to a gene. CDR3 length: 16 amino acids. Germline-derived CDR1 and CDR2 are MGHRA and YSYEKL. For the CDR3, the DNA is TGCGCCAGCAGCCAAGAGAGAGGGGGCAGGAACAATGAGCAGTTCTTC. Protein: CASSQERGGRNNEQFF.